The 27 T cell receptor beta chains reported below all come from one sample, sequenced in a study of control samples from healthy donors and cancer patients. The repertoire was sequenced with immunoSEQ multiplex PCR; TCRdb's copy has only in-frame clones and lacks some. Of tens of thousands of clones in the sample, 65% to 90% are singletons; the top ten hold about 2.7%. What was sequenced was PBMCs. These receptors came from a woman aged 45-65 years with lung cancer.

The chain uses TRBV6-6 and TRBJ1-1, with TRBD1 matching 8 bases. Germline V gene lookup returns CDR1 MNHNY and CDR2 SVGAGI (reference sequence). The CDR3 is 16 amino acids. Trimming took 5 bases from V and 0 from J; bases not matched to a gene: 8. The CDR3 reads CASSPGTGYVNTEAFF. In DNA, the CDR3 is TGTGCCAGCAGTCCCGGGACAGGCTACGTGAACACTGAAGCTTTCTTT.

The chain joins TRBV11-2 to TRBJ2-2, with D possibly TRBD1 on 6 matching bases. CDR3 length: 16 amino acids. CDR1 and CDR2 (germline): SGHAT, FQNNGV. The ends were cut back, 2 bases at V and 7 bases at J, with 17 bases in the middle. DNA of the CDR3: TGTGCCAGCAGCTTATTGGGGGCCCTAATGGTCGGGGAGCTGTTTTTT. The encoded protein is CASSLLGALMVGELFF.

The gene calls are TRBV5-1 and TRBJ2-1, with D tentatively TRBD1 (5 bases). The CDR3 totals 14 residues. V was cut by 4 bases and J by 1 base, with 9 bases left in between. Germline values: CDR1 SGHRS, CDR2 YFSETQ. DNA for the CDR3: TGCGCCAGCAGCCTGACAGATTCCTACAATGAGCAGTTCTTC. As protein: CASSLTDSYNEQFF.

This chain uses TRBV10-2 with TRBJ2-5, with D possibly TRBD1 on 6 matching bases. The V end was cut by 2 bases, the J end by 2 bases, with 6 bases between. This CDR3 has 13 amino acids. In germline, CDR1 is WSHSY, CDR2 SAAADI. The CDR3 here is CASSEGQQETQYF. The CDR3 bases are TGCGCCAGCAGTGAGGGACAGCAAGAGACCCAGTACTTC.

This chain uses TRBV19 with TRBJ1-2, with TRBD1 as a possible D gene (5 bases). Germline assignment: CDR1 LNHDA and CDR2 SQIVND (reference sequence). V was trimmed by 4 bases and J by 1 base, leaving 13 bases between them. This CDR3 comprises 15 residues. CDR3 DNA: TGTGCCAGTAGTAGTGGGCTGACAGTTAACTATGGCTACACCTTC. Its protein is CASSSGLTVNYGYTF.

The chain combines TRBV19 with TRBJ1-1; D is perhaps TRBD1 (6 bases). The CDR3 runs to 12 residues. V dropped 9 bases and J dropped 6 bases, with 14 bases sitting between them. CDR1 and CDR2 from the germline V gene are LNHDA and SQIVND (reference sequence). The CDR3 DNA reads TGTGCCAGCCAGGGAACAGGGCCTGAAGCTTTCTTT. It is translated as CASQGTGPEAFF.

This clone occurred a few times. The gene calls are TRBV4-3 and TRBJ2-7; 8 bases fit TRBD2. Germline CDR1 LGHNA, CDR2 YSLEER. The CDR3 totals 17 residues. Trimming removed 2 bases from V and 0 bases from J; junction bases left unmatched: 9. The CDR3 DNA reads as TGCGCCAGCAGCCAAATGTTAGCGGGGCCGAGCTCCTACGAGCAGTACTTC. Translated: CASSQMLAGPSSYEQYF.

This clone was seen just once. The genes are TRBV11-1 and TRBJ1-5; tentative D call: TRBD1 (5 bases). The CDR3 runs to 13 residues. V lost 5 bases and J lost 5, with 10 bases in between. CDR1 and CDR2 (germline): SGHAT, FQDESV (reference sequence). The CDR3 DNA reads as TGTGCCAGCAGCCGCACGGGGGATCAGCCCCAGCATTTT. This codes for CASSRTGDQPQHF.

This clone showed up just once. The V call is TRBV29-1, the J call TRBJ2-7, with D possibly being TRBD1 or TRBD2 (5 bases each). This CDR3 has 11 residues. Germline V gives CDR1 SQVTM, CDR2 ANQGSEA. Trimming took 2 bases from V and 6 from J, leaving 8 bases between them. CDR3 bases: TGCAGCGTTGAACGAGGGGCCGAGCAGTACTTC. Its protein is CSVERGAEQYF.

The chain links TRBV19 to TRBJ1-2; D uncertain. V gave up 6 bases and J gave up 7 bases, with 18 bases separating them. Germline values: CDR1 LNHDA, CDR2 SQIVND (reference sequence). The CDR3 length is 14 residues. Written as DNA, the CDR3 is TGTGCCAGTAGCCTAGCTGCGGGAGTCGTTGGCTACACCTTC. It specifies CASSLAAGVVGYTF.

The chain is built from TRBV7-9 and TRBJ1-2; D may be TRBD1 (5 bases). Germline CDR1 is SEHNR and CDR2 is FQNEAQ (reference sequence). Trimming pared 1 base from V and 4 bases from J, leaving 22 bases between. The CDR3 spans 18 residues. The CDR3 protein is CASSLDFRASETAYGYTF. The CDR3, as DNA: TGTGCCAGCAGCTTAGATTTCAGGGCCTCGGAGACAGCCTATGGCTACACCTTC.

The sample holds a few counts of this clone. CDR3: CAISRGGTSYEQYF. The CDR3 region has the DNA TGTGCCATCAGCCGCGGGGGGACCTCCTACGAGCAGTACTTC. The chain uses TRBV10-3 and TRBJ2-7; 8 bases align to TRBD2. J gave up 0 bases and V 6 bases, and 4 bases lay outside the gene matches. The CDR3 is 14 amino acids. The germline V gene has CDR1 ENHRY and CDR2 SYGVKD.

This CDR3 is CATSPGQASYGYTF. The CDR3 DNA follows: TGTGCCACCAGTCCCGGACAGGCAAGCTATGGCTACACCTTC. This chain links TRBV24-1 with TRBJ1-2; 7 bases are a match to TRBD1. From germline, CDR1 is KGHDR and CDR2 SFDVKD. Trimming removed 6 bases from V and 4 bases from J; junction bases left unmatched: 7. The CDR3 is 14 residues long.

The chain couples TRBV12-3 or TRBV12-4 to TRBJ2-7; D gene ambiguous. The V and J ends lost 3 bases and 6 bases respectively, with 9 bases between them. The CDR3 totals 12 residues. CDR3 coding DNA: TGTGCCAGCAGTTTCCAGGCTAGCGAGCAGTACTTC. Protein sequence: CASSFQASEQYF.

The chain couples TRBV19 to TRBJ1-3; the D gene is possibly TRBD1 (6 bases). The CDR3 is 16 amino acids. The germline V gene encodes CDR1 LNHDA and CDR2 SQIVND (reference sequence). V lost 3 bases, J lost 0 bases, and 12 bases lay in between. CDR3 sequence reads: CASSIRPGASGNTIYF. The CDR3 nucleotides are TGTGCCAGTAGTATTCGACCAGGGGCCTCTGGAAACACCATATATTTT. The full variable domain, with the rest looked up from reference TRBV19 and TRBJ1-3, is DGGITQSPKYLFRKEGQNVTLSCEQNLNHDAMYWYRQDPGQGLRLIYYSQIVNDFQKGDIAEGYSVSREKKESFPLTVTSAQKNPTAFYLCASSIRPGASGNTIYFGEGSWLTVV.

This chain links TRBV6-1 with TRBJ1-2; D unresolved. The CDR3 spans 12 residues. Germline V lookup: CDR1 MNHNS, CDR2 SASEGT. V was pared by 1 base and J by 5 bases, with 5 bases between. The CDR3 here is CASSEGQYGYTF. CDR3 sequence (DNA): TGTGCCAGCAGTGAAGGGCAGTATGGCTACACCTTC.

This clone has only a few counts. The rearrangement uses TRBV4-1 and TRBJ2-3, with no clear D. Germline CDR1 is MGHRA and CDR2 is YSYEKL. The CDR3 contains 16 residues. Trimming took off 1 base at V and 0 bases at J, with 11 bases between the two ends. In DNA form, the CDR3 reads TGCGCCAGCAGCCAAGTGAACCTGGTAAGCACAGATACGCAGTATTTT. Translation: CASSQVNLVSTDTQYF.

V is TRBV2 and J is TRBJ1-1; D not resolved. This CDR3 is 14 amino acids long. V was clipped by 2 bases and J by 5 bases, with 12 bases between them. The germline V gene encodes CDR1 SNHLY and CDR2 FYNNEI. CDR3 nucleotide sequence: TGTGCCAGCAGTGAAAATGGCCGGTATACTGAAGCTTTCTTT. It yields the protein CASSENGRYTEAFF.

Here the CDR3 reads CASSSPGSSGNTIYF. The DNA of the CDR3 is TGTGCCAGCAGTTCGCCCGGGTCCTCTGGAAACACCATATATTTT. The V gene is TRBV6-6, the J gene TRBJ1-3; D is unresolved. The V gene lost 4 bases and the J gene lost 0 bases, with 10 bases spanning the gap. The V gene's germline CDR1 is MNHNY and CDR2 SVGAGI (reference sequence). The CDR3 has 15 amino acids.

The CDR3 DNA follows: TGTGCCAGCAGCTCGGGCGGGGGGCAAGGGGCCCAGCATTTT. Its protein is CASSSGGGQGAQHF. The V and J genes are TRBV7-8 and TRBJ1-5; TRBD1 might be the D (6 bases). V lost 4 bases, J lost 11 bases, and 18 bases lay in between. The CDR3 runs 14 residues. CDR1 and CDR2 (germline): SGHVS, FQNEAQ.

The V gene is TRBV28, the J gene TRBJ2-7; D call uncertain. There are 13 residues in the CDR3. Looked up from germline, CDR1 is MDHEN and CDR2 is SYDVKM. Trimming stripped 4 bases from V and 6 bases from J, with 13 bases between. This CDR3 reads CASSSTSVAEQYF. CDR3 nucleotides: TGTGCCAGCAGTTCGACAAGCGTAGCCGAGCAGTACTTC.

This chain uses TRBV19 with TRBJ1-1, with 8 positions matching TRBD1. The J segment lost 5 bases and the V segment lost 6 bases, leaving 5 bases of the junction unmatched. CDR3 size: 13 residues. Germline CDR1 LNHDA, CDR2 SQIVND (reference sequence). As DNA, the CDR3 is TGTGCCAGTAGGACAGGGGAGAGGACTGAAGCTTTCTTT. This gives the protein CASRTGERTEAFF. Filled out from reference TRBV19 and TRBJ1-1, the complete variable domain reads DGGITQSPKYLFRKEGQNVTLSCEQNLNHDAMYWYRQDPGQGLRLIYYSQIVNDFQKGDIAEGYSVSREKKESFPLTVTSAQKNPTAFYLCASRTGERTEAFFGQGTRLTVV.

V and J are TRBV5-4 and TRBJ2-2; D gene unclear. V was cut by 3 bases and J by 3 bases, with 18 bases left in between. This CDR3 spans 17 amino acids. Germline-derived CDR1 and CDR2 are SGHNT and YYREEE (reference sequence). The CDR3 sequence: CASSSKMITDYTGELFF. The CDR3, as DNA: TGTGCCAGCAGCTCCAAAATGATTACAGATTACACCGGGGAGCTGTTTTTT.

V gene TRBV5-8 combines with J gene TRBJ1-1; D possibly corresponds to TRBD1 (5 bases). V was shortened by 4 bases and J by 2 bases, with 18 bases between the two germline ends. The length of the CDR3 is 16 residues. CDR1 and CDR2 (germline): SGHTS, YDEGEE. The CDR3 protein is CASSIAGTHSNTEAFF. CDR3 nucleotides: TGTGCCAGCAGCATTGCCGGGACGCATTCAAACACTGAAGCTTTCTTT.

The rearrangement links TRBV20-1 to TRBJ2-5; D is unclear. The germline CDR1 and CDR2 sequences are DFQATT and SNEGSKA (reference sequence). V lost 3 bases to trimming and J lost 9 bases, with 20 bases between them. The CDR3 sequence is 14 residues long. The CDR3 sequence is CSASLGAKIAPQYF. CDR3 coding DNA: TGCAGTGCTAGTTTGGGCGCCAAAATCGCACCCCAGTACTTC.

This clone was seen just once. V usage is TRBV5-1 and J usage is TRBJ1-4; 7 bases match TRBD1. The CDR3 totals 16 residues. Unmatched junction bases numbered 5, after V lost 0 bases and J lost 3 bases. Germline lookup yields CDR1 SGHRS and CDR2 YFSETQ. The CDR3 loop reads CASSLGQGTANEKLFF. Here the CDR3 DNA reads TGCGCCAGCAGCTTGGGACAGGGAACGGCTAATGAAAAACTGTTTTTT.

CDR3 region: CASSQDMGFNEAFF. CDR3 bases: TGCGCCAGCAGCCAAGATATGGGGTTCAATGAAGCTTTCTTT. The V call is TRBV4-3, the J call TRBJ1-1; D unresolved. Germline CDR1 reads LGHNA; CDR2 reads YSLEER. The CDR3 is made up of 14 amino acids. V dropped 0 bases and J dropped 7 bases, with 12 bases sitting between them.